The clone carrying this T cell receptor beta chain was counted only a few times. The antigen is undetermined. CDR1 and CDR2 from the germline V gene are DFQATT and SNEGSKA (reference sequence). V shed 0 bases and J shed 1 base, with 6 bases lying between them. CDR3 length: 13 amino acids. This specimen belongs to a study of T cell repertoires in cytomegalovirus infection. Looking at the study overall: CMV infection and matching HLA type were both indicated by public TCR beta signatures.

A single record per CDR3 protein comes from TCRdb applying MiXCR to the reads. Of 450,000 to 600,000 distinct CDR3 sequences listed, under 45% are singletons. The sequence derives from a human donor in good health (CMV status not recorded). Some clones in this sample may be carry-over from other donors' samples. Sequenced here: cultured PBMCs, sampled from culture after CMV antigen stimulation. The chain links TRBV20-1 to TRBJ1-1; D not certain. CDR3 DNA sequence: TGCAGTGCTAGAGATTTCGGGAACACTGAAGCTTTCTTT. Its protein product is CSARDFGNTEAFF.